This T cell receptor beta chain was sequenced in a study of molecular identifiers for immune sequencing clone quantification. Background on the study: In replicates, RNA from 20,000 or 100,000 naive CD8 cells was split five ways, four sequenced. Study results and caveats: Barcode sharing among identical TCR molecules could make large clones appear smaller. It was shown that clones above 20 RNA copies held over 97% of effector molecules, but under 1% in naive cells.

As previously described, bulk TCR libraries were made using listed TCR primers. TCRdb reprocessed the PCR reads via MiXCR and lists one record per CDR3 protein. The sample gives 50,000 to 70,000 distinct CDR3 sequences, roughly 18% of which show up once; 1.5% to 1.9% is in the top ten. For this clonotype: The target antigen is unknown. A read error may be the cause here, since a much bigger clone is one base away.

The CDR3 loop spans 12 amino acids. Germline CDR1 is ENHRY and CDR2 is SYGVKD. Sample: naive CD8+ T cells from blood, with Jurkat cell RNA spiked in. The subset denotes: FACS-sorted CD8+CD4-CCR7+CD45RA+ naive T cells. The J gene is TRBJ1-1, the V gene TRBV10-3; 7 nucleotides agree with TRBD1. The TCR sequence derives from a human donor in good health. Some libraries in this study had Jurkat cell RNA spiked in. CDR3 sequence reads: CAISEGGTEAIF. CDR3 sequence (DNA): TGTGCCATCAGTGAAGGGGGCACTGAAGCTATCTTT.